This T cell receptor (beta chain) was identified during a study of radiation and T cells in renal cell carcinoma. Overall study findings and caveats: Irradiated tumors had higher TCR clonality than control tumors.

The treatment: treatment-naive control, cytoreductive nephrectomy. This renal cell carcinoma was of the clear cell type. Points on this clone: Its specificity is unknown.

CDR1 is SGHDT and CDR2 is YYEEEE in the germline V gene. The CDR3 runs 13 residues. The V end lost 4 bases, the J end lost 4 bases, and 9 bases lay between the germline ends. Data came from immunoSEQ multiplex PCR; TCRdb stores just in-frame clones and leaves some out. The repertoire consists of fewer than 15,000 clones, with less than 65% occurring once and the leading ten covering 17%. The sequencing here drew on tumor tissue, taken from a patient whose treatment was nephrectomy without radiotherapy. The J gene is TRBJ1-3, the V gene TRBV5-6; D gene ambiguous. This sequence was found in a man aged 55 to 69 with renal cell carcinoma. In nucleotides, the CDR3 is TGTGCCAGCAGCCCCGAGTACGGAAACACCATATATTTT. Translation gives CASSPEYGNTIYF.